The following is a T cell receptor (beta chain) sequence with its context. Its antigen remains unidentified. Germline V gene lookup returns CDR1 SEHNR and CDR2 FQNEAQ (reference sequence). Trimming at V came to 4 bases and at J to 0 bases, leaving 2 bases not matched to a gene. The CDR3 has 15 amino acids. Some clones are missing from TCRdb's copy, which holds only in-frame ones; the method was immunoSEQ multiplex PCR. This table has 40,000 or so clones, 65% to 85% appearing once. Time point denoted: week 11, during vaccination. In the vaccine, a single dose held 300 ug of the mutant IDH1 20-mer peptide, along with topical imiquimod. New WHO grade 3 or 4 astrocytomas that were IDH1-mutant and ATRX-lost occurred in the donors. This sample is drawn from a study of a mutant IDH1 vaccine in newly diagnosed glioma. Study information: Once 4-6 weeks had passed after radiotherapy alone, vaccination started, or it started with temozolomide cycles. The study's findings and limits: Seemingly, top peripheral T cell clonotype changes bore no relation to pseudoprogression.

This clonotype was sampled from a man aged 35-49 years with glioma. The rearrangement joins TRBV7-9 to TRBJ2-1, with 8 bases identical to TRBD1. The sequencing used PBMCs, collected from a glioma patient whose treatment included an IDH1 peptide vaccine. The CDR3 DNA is TGTGCCAGCAGCTCGGGGACAGGCTCCTACAATGAGCAGTTCTTC. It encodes CASSSGTGSYNEQFF.